This TCR beta chain stems from a study of CD8 T cells in ankylosing spondylitis. This clonotype was detected only a few times. Its target is not known. Study observations and caveats: Characteristic of ankylosing spondylitis blood, it appeared, was a TCR beta motif comprising roughly eight highly homologous variants. Some of the motif variants had earlier been found in reactive arthritis patients' fluid and blood.

With molecular barcodes, quantitative 5'-RACE was used to make the TCR beta libraries. TCRdb re-called the 5' RACE reads through MiXCR, storing one row per CDR3 protein. The sample includes 300,000 to 400,000 distinct CDR3 sequences, approximately 22% seen only once; the top ten take roughly 14%. Germline V gene data show CDR1 as SGHTA and CDR2 as FQGTGA. This CDR3 is 13 amino acids long. Trimming removed 3 bases from V and 5 bases from J, with 10 bases in between. The chain has TRBV7-3 and TRBJ1-1, with no clear D. The sequence was obtained from a male donor with ankylosing spondylitis or in good health (not recorded which). Sequenced sample: blood, either unsorted or a sorted T cell fraction (not recorded which). The CDR3 protein is CASSFFQQTEAFF. CDR3 sequence (DNA): TGTGCCAGCAGCTTCTTTCAGCAAACTGAAGCTTTCTTT.